Listed below are T cell receptor beta chains from one sample, sequenced in a study of OX40 agonist ivuxolimab in advanced cancers. Generated by immunoSEQ multiplex PCR, the TCRdb table keeps only in-frame clones and is missing some. The sample comprises 68,000 or so clones, 75% to 90% of which are singletons, and approximately 8% rests with the top ten. The sequences come from CD4+ or CD8+ T cells sorted from blood, collected in a trial of the OX40 agonist ivuxolimab. The receptors were gathered from an adult with an advanced solid tumor such as melanoma, head and neck, liver or kidney cancer. The CDR3 runs from the conserved cysteine through the conserved F or W. The D gene is left open where the match is weak. Some rows mark clone size as missing; the rest say once, few, many or name a class of expanded clone.

-	TRBD2	TRBV30	TRBJ2-1	CAWSQAGGYNEQFF	TGTGCCTGGAGTCAAGCGGGGGGTTACAATGAGCAGTTCTTC
-	TRBD2	TRBV11-2	TRBJ2-7	CASSLASGGRGEQYF	TGTGCCAGCAGCTTAGCTAGCGGGGGCCGGGGCGAGCAGTACTTC
-	-	TRBV5-4	TRBJ2-3	CASSLEGTKDTQYF	TGTGCCAGCAGCTTGGAGGGCACCAAAGATACGCAGTATTTT
once	-	TRBV7-9	TRBJ2-1	CASIPGAPYNEQFF	TGTGCCAGCATCCCGGGGGCCCCCTACAATGAGCAGTTCTTC
-	TRBD1	TRBV28	TRBJ1-2	CASTLGTGSFANYGYTF	TGTGCCAGCACCCTCGGGACAGGGTCATTTGCTAACTATGGCTACACCTTC
-	TRBD2	TRBV7-2	TRBJ2-7	CASSLTSGGPDPYEQYF	TGTGCCAGCAGCCTAACTAGCGGGGGGCCAGATCCCTACGAGCAGTACTTC
-	-	TRBV6-1	TRBJ2-7	CASSGHTGNEQYF	TGTGCCAGCAGTGGACACACAGGGAACGAGCAGTACTTC
-	-	TRBV6-5	TRBJ1-6	CASRITGPSPLHF	TGTGCCAGCAGGATAACAGGGCCCTCACCCCTCCACTTT
medium-sized	-	TRBV27	TRBJ1-5	CASSLRATFNQPQHF	TGTGCCAGCAGTTTAAGGGCGACTTTCAATCAGCCCCAGCATTTT
-	TRBD1	TRBV29-1	TRBJ1-6	CSVETRPQGESSPLHF	TGCAGCGTTGAAACGCGGCCTCAGGGGGAAAGTTCACCCCTCCACTTT
-	TRBD2	TRBV19	TRBJ2-5	CASSVSGAETQYF	TGTGCCAGTAGTGTTAGCGGGGCAGAGACCCAGTACTTC
few	TRBD1	TRBV6-1	TRBJ1-1	CASSLLRDSEAFF	TGTGCCAGCAGTTTACTCCGGGACAGTGAAGCTTTCTTT
-	-	TRBV11-3	TRBJ1-1	CASSFREQAFF	TGTGCCAGCAGCTTTAGGGAACAGGCTTTCTTT
-	-	TRBV19	TRBJ2-1	CASRSLDAYNEQFF	TGTGCCAGTAGGAGTCTAGACGCCTACAATGAGCAGTTCTTC
once	TRBD2	TRBV18	TRBJ2-5	CASSPRTSGVQETQYF	TGTGCCAGCTCACCCCGTACTAGCGGGGTTCAAGAGACCCAGTACTTC
-	-	TRBV7-2	TRBJ1-1	CASSPSVGVRLGAEAFF	TGTGCCAGCAGCCCCTCGGTAGGGGTAAGACTGGGGGCTGAAGCTTTCTTT
-	-	TRBV5-1	TRBJ2-3	CASSLGGALSTDTQYF	TGCGCCAGCAGCCTCGGAGGAGCCCTAAGCACAGATACGCAGTATTTT
-	-	TRBV2	TRBJ2-1	CASQKVSNSYNEQFF	TGTGCCAGCCAAAAGGTCTCCAACTCCTACAATGAGCAGTTCTTC
-	TRBD1	TRBV5-1	TRBJ1-2	CASSFGDRENGYTF	TGCGCCAGCAGCTTCGGAGACAGGGAGAATGGCTACACCTTC
-	-	TRBV7-8	TRBJ2-3	CASSFLMARGDTQYF	TGTGCCAGCAGCTTTCTCATGGCCAGAGGAGATACGCAGTATTTT
-	-	TRBV19	TRBJ2-2	CASSLSGVTGELFF	TGTGCCAGTAGTTTATCCGGGGTAACCGGGGAGCTGTTTTTT
-	-	TRBV4-2	TRBJ1-1	CASSQDMGDEAFF	TGTGCCAGCAGCCAAGATATGGGGGATGAAGCTTTCTTT
few	-	TRBV5-4	TRBJ2-3	CASSLSGAVGSTDTQYF	TGTGCCAGCAGCTTGTCTGGCGCAGTGGGAAGCACAGATACGCAGTATTTT
-	-	TRBV6-6	TRBJ1-4	CASRKTGNGEKLFF	TGTGCCAGCAGGAAGACAGGCAACGGTGAAAAACTGTTTTTT